Presented here are 16 T cell receptor beta chains from one specimen sequenced in a study of T cell changes during pregnancy in multiple sclerosis. Only in-frame clones appear in the TCRdb table, and some are missing; sequencing was by immunoSEQ multiplex PCR. The sample contains some 40,000 clones, about 91% of which appear only once. The material sequenced was CD4+ T cells from peripheral blood mononuclear cells, taken in the third trimester of pregnancy. The origin of the receptors is a female donor with multiple sclerosis, enrolled in a pregnancy study.

The chain couples TRBV7-9 to TRBJ2-4; maybe TRBD2 (5 bases). Deletions cut 6 bases from V and 0 bases from J, with 12 bases between. The CDR3 sequence is 15 residues long. The germline V gene encodes CDR1 SEHNR and CDR2 FQNEAQ (reference sequence). The CDR3 nucleotides are TGTGCCAGCAGTTTCTTCAGCGGAGCCAAAAACATTCAGTACTTC. This gives the protein CASSFFSGAKNIQYF.

On this clone itself: An end of the junction differs from the germline gene, which may be a read error. This chain connects TRBV7-7 to TRBJ1-4, with TRBD1 matching 8 bases. The CDR3 runs to 14 residues. Germline CDR1 and CDR2: SSHAT and FNYEAQ (reference sequence). The CDR3 is CASSRGQGGEKLFF. In nucleotides, the CDR3 is TGTGCTAGCAGCCGAGGACAGGGAGGGGAAAAACTGTTTTTT.

This chain links TRBV11-2 with TRBJ2-7; D is undetermined. This CDR3 is built from 11 residues. V lost 4 bases to trimming and J lost 4 bases, with 5 bases between them. Germline CDR1 is SGHAT and CDR2 is FQNNGV. CDR3 bases: TGTGCCAGCAGCTCCAGATACGAGCAGTACTTC. This gives the protein CASSSRYEQYF.

The gene calls are TRBV19 and TRBJ1-5, with unresolved D. CDR3 length equals 18 residues. V lost 3 bases and J 5 bases, leaving 23 bases between the germline ends. The germline V gene encodes CDR1 LNHDA and CDR2 SQIVND (reference sequence). CDR3 in DNA: TGTGCCAGTAGTATCGACCTCTCTTTCACACAGACGGATCAGCCCCAGCATTTT. Residues: CASSIDLSFTQTDQPQHF.

This clone was found once. CDR3 in amino acids: CATQLSGSSYNEQFF. The CDR3, as DNA: TGTGCTACCCAGCTGAGCGGGAGCTCCTACAATGAGCAGTTCTTC. The chain has TRBV12-5 and TRBJ2-1; 8 bases map to TRBD2. J gave up 0 bases and V 10 bases, and 8 bases lay outside the gene matches. Germline CDR1 reads LGHNT; CDR2 reads FRNRAP. The CDR3 runs to 15 residues.

The V gene is TRBV6-5, the J gene TRBJ1-5; the match to TRBD1 covers 12 bases. CDR1 MNHEY and CDR2 SVGAGI come from the germline V gene. V was clipped by 6 bases and J by 6 bases; unmatched bases: 6. The CDR3 runs 15 residues. The CDR3 spells CASRAGTGGFQPQHF. The CDR3 nucleotides read TGTGCCAGCAGGGCCGGGACAGGGGGCTTTCAGCCCCAGCATTTT.

The V call is TRBV6-1, the J call TRBJ1-2, with D perhaps TRBD1 (6 bases). V was cut by 6 bases and J by 7 bases, with 15 bases left in between. The V gene's germline CDR1 is MNHNS and CDR2 SASEGT. The CDR3 spans 13 residues. The CDR3 spells CASSVQGSGGYTF. Here the CDR3 DNA reads TGTGCCAGCAGCGTCCAGGGGAGCGGTGGCTACACCTTC.

This chain uses TRBV4-2 with TRBJ1-1, with a tentative D call TRBD1 (5 bases). The CDR3 covers 15 residues. The V end lost 9 bases, the J end lost 1 base, and 18 bases lay between the germline ends. Per germline, CDR1 LGHNA and CDR2 YNFKEQ. CDR3 sequence: CASRDVGGGNTEAFF. The CDR3 DNA is TGTGCCAGTCGGGACGTCGGGGGGGGGAACACTGAAGCTTTCTTT.

J is TRBJ2-3 and V is TRBV23-1; TRBD1 matches at 9 bases. TRBV23-1 is known as an ORF, though its function is uncertain. The CDR3 has 20 residues. With V trimmed by 4 bases and J by 1 base, 18 bases remained unmatched. The CDR3: CASSLNKPKTGGRGTDTQYF. The CDR3 nucleotides read TGCGCCAGCAGTCTAAATAAGCCAAAGACAGGGGGGAGAGGCACAGATACGCAGTATTTT.

The J gene is TRBJ2-7, the V gene TRBV18; 10 bases map to TRBD2. The CDR3 spans 16 residues. Per the germline V gene, CDR1 is KGHSH and CDR2 is LQKENI. The V and J ends lost 2 bases and 4 bases, in that order; junction bases with no gene match: 8. The CDR3 spells CASSPITLAGVYEQYF. The CDR3 DNA reads as TGTGCCAGCTCACCAATAACTCTAGCGGGAGTATACGAGCAGTACTTC. The full variable domain, in which reference TRBV18 and TRBJ2-7 provide the parts outside the CDR3, is NAGVMQNPRHLVRRRGQEARLRCSPMKGHSHVYWYRQLPEEGLKFMVYLQKENIIDESGMPKERFSAEFPKEGPSILRIQQVVRGDSAAYFCASSPITLAGVYEQYFGPGTRLTVT.

V is TRBV11-3 and J is TRBJ2-7; 7 bases match TRBD2. CDR3 length equals 14 residues. Germline V gene sequence: CDR1 SGHNT, CDR2 YENEEA. V lost 5 bases to trimming and J lost 5 bases; unmatched junction nucleotides: 9. For the CDR3, the DNA is TGTGCCAGCAGCGCCGGGACTAATCAGAACGAGCAGTACTTC. Its translation is CASSAGTNQNEQYF. The full variable domain, with the rest looked up from reference TRBV11-3 and TRBJ2-7, is EAGVVQSPRYKIIEKKQPVAFWCNPISGHNTLYWYLQNLGQGPELLIRYENEEAVDDSQLPKDRFSAERLKGVDSTLKIQPAELGDSAVYLCASSAGTNQNEQYFGPGTRLTVT.

The V and J genes are TRBV7-2 and TRBJ2-5, with TRBD2 identical over 9 bases. Germline loops: CDR1 SGHTA, CDR2 FQGNSA. The CDR3 runs 16 residues. The ends lost 1 base at V and 1 base at J; junction bases unmatched: 4. Written as DNA, the CDR3 is TGTGCCAGCAGCTTAGTAGCGGGAGCCGTCCAAGAGACCCAGTACTTC. Translation: CASSLVAGAVQETQYF.

CDR3 nucleotide sequence: TGTGCCAGCAGTGCCCCAGGGGGGAGCTACACCTTC. Encoded protein: CASSAPGGSYTF. The chain employs TRBV6-4 and TRBJ1-2, with TRBD1 matching over 7 bases. CDR3 size: 12 residues. Trimming took 4 bases from V and 9 from J; bases not matched to a gene: 5. Germline V gives CDR1 MRHNA, CDR2 SNTAGT.

The chain recombines TRBV7-2 with TRBJ2-7; 8 bases map to TRBD1. The CDR3 is 14 residues long. The V gene end was trimmed by 2 bases and the J gene end by 4 bases; junction bases not matched to a gene: 4. The germline V gene encodes CDR1 SGHTA and CDR2 FQGNSA. This CDR3 reads CASSLTGGKYEQYF. The DNA of the CDR3 is TGTGCCAGCAGCTTAACAGGGGGGAAATACGAGCAGTACTTC. Variable domain in full (rest from reference TRBV7-2 and TRBJ2-7): GAGVSQSPSNKVTEKGKDVELRCDPISGHTALYWYRQSLGQGLEFLIYFQGNSAPDKSGLPSDRFSAERTGGSVSTLTIQRTQQEDSAVYLCASSLTGGKYEQYFGPGTRLTVT.

The J gene is TRBJ2-3, the V gene TRBV5-4; possible D gene TRBD1, 5 bases. This CDR3 region has 15 residues. Trimming cost V 2 bases and J 0 bases, with 10 bases left between them. CDR1 is SGHNT and CDR2 is YYREEE in the germline V gene (reference sequence). The CDR3 here is CASSFGATSTDTQYF. CDR3 DNA sequence: TGTGCCAGCAGCTTTGGGGCTACTAGCACAGATACGCAGTATTTT.

The V and J genes are TRBV27 and TRBJ1-5, with D possibly being TRBD1 (5 bases). Germline lookup yields CDR1 MNHEY and CDR2 SMNVEV (reference sequence). The CDR3 spans 15 residues. V dropped 2 bases and J dropped 5 bases, with 13 bases sitting between them. CDR3 sequence: CASSLLRPRDQPQHF. CDR3 nucleotide sequence: TGTGCCAGCAGTTTACTCAGGCCCAGGGATCAGCCCCAGCATTTT.